This TCR beta chain was sequenced for a study of blood T cell repertoires in COVID-19. V lost 0 bases, J lost 5 bases, and 7 bases stayed unmatched. The CDR3 extends over 15 amino acids. Germline CDR1 reads GTSNPN; CDR2 reads SVGIG (reference sequence). The protocol was immunoSEQ multiplex PCR, while the TCRdb copy is restricted to in-frame clones and leaves out a portion. The sample records some 200,000 clones, 80% being singletons. The sequenced sample was PBMCs or T cells enriched from blood (not recorded which). The V call is TRBV30, the J call TRBJ2-7, with 10 bases matching TRBD1. This sequence originates from a woman aged 40 to 55 with acute COVID-19. Written as DNA, the CDR3 is TGTGCCTGGAGTGTCCTCCGACAGGGGGCAGACGAGCAGTACTTC. It codes for CAWSVLRQGADEQYF.